This TCR beta chain is from a study of cytomegalovirus exposure and HLA in healthy donors. Study-wide results and caveats: TRBV6-2, TRBV6-3 and some other V segments were excluded as indistinguishable.

Note on this clone: Its matching antigen is unknown.

Unrecorded immune exposure was likely among donors, who were nominally healthy when sampled. Germline loops: CDR1 MNHEY, CDR2 SVGAGI. Losses at the gene ends were 7 bases for V and 7 bases for J; bases not matched to a gene: 8. The CDR3 length is 14 residues. Primers: 60 Vbeta forward and 13 Jbeta reverse. Profiled with immunoSEQ multiplex PCR; TCRdb holds only in-frame clones, not every one. The data contain 55,000 to 75,000 clones, 80% to 90% of them singletons. This sequence was found in a man aged 18 to 30 in good health and CMV-seronegative. The sample consisted of PBMCs. The chain recombines TRBV6-5 with TRBJ2-1; TRBD1 matches at 9 bases. The CDR3 loop is CASTDRGKGNEQFF. CDR3 sequence (DNA): TGTGCCAGCACCGACAGGGGGAAGGGAAATGAGCAGTTCTTC.